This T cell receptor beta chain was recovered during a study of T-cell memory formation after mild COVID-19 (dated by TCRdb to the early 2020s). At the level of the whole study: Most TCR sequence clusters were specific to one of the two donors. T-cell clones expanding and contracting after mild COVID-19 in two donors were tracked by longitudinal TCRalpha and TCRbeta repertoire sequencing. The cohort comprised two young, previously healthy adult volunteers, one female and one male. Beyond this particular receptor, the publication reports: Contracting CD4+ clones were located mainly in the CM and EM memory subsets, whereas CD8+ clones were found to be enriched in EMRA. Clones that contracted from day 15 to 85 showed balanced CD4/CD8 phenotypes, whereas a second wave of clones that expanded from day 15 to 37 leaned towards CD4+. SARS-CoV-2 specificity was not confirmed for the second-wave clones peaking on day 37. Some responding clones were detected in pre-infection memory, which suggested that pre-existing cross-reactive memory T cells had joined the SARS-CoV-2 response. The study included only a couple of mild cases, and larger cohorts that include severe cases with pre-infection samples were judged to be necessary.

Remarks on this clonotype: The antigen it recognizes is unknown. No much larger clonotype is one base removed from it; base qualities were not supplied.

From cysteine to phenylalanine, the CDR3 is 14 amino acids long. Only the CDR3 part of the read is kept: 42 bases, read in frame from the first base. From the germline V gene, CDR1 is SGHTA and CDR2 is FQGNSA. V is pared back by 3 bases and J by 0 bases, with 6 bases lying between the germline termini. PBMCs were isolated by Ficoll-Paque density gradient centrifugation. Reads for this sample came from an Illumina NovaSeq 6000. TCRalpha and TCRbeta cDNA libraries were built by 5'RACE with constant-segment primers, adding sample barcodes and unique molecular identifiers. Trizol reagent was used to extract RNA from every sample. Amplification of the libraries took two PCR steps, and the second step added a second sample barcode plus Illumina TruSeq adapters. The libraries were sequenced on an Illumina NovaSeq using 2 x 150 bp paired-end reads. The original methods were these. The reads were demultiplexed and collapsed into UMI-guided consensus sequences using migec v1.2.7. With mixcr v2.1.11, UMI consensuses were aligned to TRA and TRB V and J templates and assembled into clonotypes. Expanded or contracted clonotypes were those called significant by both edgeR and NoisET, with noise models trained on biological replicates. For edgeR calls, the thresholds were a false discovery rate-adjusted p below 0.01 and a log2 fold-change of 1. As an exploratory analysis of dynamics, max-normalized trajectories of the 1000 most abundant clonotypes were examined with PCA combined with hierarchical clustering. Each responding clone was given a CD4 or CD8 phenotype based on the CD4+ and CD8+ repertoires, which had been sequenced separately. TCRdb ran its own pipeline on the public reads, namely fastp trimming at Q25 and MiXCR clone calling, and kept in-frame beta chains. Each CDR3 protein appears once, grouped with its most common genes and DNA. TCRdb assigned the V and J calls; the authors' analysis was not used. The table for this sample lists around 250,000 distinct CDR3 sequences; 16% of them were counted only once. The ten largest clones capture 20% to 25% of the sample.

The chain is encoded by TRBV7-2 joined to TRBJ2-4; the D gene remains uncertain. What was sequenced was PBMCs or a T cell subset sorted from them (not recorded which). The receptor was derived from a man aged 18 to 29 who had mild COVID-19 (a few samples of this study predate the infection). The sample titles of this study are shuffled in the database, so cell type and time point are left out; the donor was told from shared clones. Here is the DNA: TGTGCCAGCAGCTTGAGCGAAGCCAAAAACATTCAGTACTTC. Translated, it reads CASSLSEAKNIQYF.